Following are 4 T cell receptor beta chains from one sample sequenced in a study of shared clonotypes between healthy human individuals (dated by TCRdb to 2020 to 2021). The method was the immunoSEQ multiplex PCR assay. TCRdb mirrors the immuneACCESS table, restricted to in-frame sequences. Some clones are absent from its copies; in checked studies, under half trace to an unresolved V gene, and the reason for the others is unknown. In this sample the table shows around 2.5 million clones, roughly 93% of which occur a single time. Together, the top ten hold about 0.38% of the sample. Material: naive CD4+ T cells from PBMCs. Sample cell subset or site, as interpreted from the label and publication: CD45RA+ positively selected. Receptors were obtained from a man between 18 and 35 years old in good health. Some clones in this sample may be carry-over from other donors' samples.

V and J are TRBV27 and TRBJ2-7, with D unresolved. CDR1 and CDR2 from the germline V gene are MNHEY and SMNVEV (reference sequence). Trimming took 2 bases from V and 3 from J, leaving 14 bases between them. The CDR3 has 15 residues. The DNA of the CDR3 is TGTGCCAGCAGTTTAAGGGCCTTTAAGGTCTACGAGCAGTACTTC. It codes for CASSLRAFKVYEQYF.

The genes are TRBV7-2 and TRBJ2-1, with D possibly matching TRBD1 (5 bases). CDR3 length equals 12 residues. Germline-derived CDR1 and CDR2 are SGHTA and FQGNSA. V was shortened by 11 bases and J by 8 bases, with 16 bases between the two germline ends. The CDR3 DNA sequence: TGTGCCGGGGCATCTGGAATCGATGAGCAGTTCTTC. Its protein is CAGASGIDEQFF.

The chain is built from TRBV5-1 and TRBJ2-3; D is uncertain. The V end lost 3 bases, the J end lost 3 bases, and 8 bases lay between the germline ends. This CDR3 spans 13 amino acids. The germline CDR1 and CDR2 sequences are SGHRS and YFSETQ. The CDR3 coding sequence is TGCGCCAGCAGCTCCATTCCGACAGATACGCAGTATTTT. Amino acid sequence: CASSSIPTDTQYF.

This clone has just one count. The chain has TRBV10-3 and TRBJ2-1, with D tentatively TRBD1 (6 bases). CDR3 length: 15 residues. Germline loops: CDR1 ENHRY, CDR2 SYGVKD. V dropped 5 bases and J dropped 7 bases, with 18 bases sitting between them. The DNA of the CDR3 is TGTGCCATCAGTAAAGTTAGAGGGGGAGAGAATGAGCAGTTCTTC. This gives the protein CAISKVRGGENEQFF.